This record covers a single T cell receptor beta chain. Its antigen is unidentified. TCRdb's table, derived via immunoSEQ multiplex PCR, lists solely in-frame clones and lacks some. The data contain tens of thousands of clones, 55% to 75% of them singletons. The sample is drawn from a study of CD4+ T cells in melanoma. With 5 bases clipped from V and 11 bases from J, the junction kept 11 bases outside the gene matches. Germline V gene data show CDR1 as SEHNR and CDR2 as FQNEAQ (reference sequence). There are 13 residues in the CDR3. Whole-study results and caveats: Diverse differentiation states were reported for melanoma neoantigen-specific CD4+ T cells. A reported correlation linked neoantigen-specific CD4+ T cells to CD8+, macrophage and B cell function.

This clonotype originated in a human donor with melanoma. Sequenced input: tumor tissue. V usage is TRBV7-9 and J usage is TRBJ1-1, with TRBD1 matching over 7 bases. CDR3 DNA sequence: TGTGCCAGCAGCGACAGGGCCCCTATAGAGGCTTTCTTT. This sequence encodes CASSDRAPIEAFF.